The TCR beta chain under discussion was sequenced for a study of PD-1 blockade in classical Hodgkin lymphoma. As for the study in general: The nivolumab dose that patients received was 3 mg/kg, given intravenously every 2 weeks.

Findings and caveats of the study: Newly diagnosed patients reportedly trailed healthy donors in baseline TCR diversity.

This clone was observed a few times. The target antigen is unknown. Clones were sequenced by immunoSEQ multiplex PCR, and TCRdb holds only the in-frame ones, with some missing. Of some 4,100 clones listed, around 72% were seen once; the top ten hold roughly 34%. Time point defined: cycle 4 day 1 (C4D1), after more than five weeks of nivolumab. Relapse was seen in all patients after autologous stem cell transplantation, and brentuximab vedotin exposure was variable. The CD8+ T cells came from thawed PBMCs through magnetic negative selection. The trim removed 2 bases at V and 3 bases at J, leaving 5 bases unmatched. The CDR3 sequence is 16 residues long. Germline values: CDR1 MNHEY, CDR2 SVGAGI.

The sequencing used CD8+ T cells from blood, collected before the fourth cycle of nivolumab. The chain has TRBV6-5 and TRBJ1-1, with TRBD1 matching over 11 bases. The receptor was derived from a human donor with classical Hodgkin lymphoma. CDR3 protein: CASSYGTGGRDTEAFF. CDR3 DNA sequence: TGTGCCAGCAGTTACGGGACAGGGGGGAGGGACACTGAAGCTTTCTTT.